This T cell receptor (beta chain) is drawn from a study of beta chain features in type 1 diabetes. In the study overall: Across every sample, approximately 110,000,000 sorted cells were examined in total.

CDR1 SQVTM and CDR2 ANQGSEA come from the germline V gene. Trimming cost V 6 bases and J 2 bases; bases outside gene matches: 6. CDR3 length: 14 residues. Whole-study results and caveats: cDNA sequencing could over-represent cells with high TCR expression. TCRB CDR3 length was moderately but significantly reduced in all four CD4+ subsets of Type 1 diabetes patients.

Sequencing targeted expressed TCRB transcripts, as all isolated RNA had been reverse transcribed. This table comes from immunoSEQ multiplex PCR, and its TCRdb copy is limited to in-frame clones, with some not included. The sample lists 250,000 to 300,000 clones, roughly an eighth occurring once. This clone was seen a handful of times. As yet, its antigen is unknown. The V gene is TRBV29-1, the J gene TRBJ2-7, with 11 bases lining up with TRBD1. Sequencing input: naive CD4+ T cells from blood. The receptor was isolated from a man in his thirties or forties with type 1 diabetes. The CDR3 DNA reads TGCAGCGTAAAAGGGGGACAGGGGGCCTACGAGCAGTACTTC. Translated, it gives CSVKGGQGAYEQYF.